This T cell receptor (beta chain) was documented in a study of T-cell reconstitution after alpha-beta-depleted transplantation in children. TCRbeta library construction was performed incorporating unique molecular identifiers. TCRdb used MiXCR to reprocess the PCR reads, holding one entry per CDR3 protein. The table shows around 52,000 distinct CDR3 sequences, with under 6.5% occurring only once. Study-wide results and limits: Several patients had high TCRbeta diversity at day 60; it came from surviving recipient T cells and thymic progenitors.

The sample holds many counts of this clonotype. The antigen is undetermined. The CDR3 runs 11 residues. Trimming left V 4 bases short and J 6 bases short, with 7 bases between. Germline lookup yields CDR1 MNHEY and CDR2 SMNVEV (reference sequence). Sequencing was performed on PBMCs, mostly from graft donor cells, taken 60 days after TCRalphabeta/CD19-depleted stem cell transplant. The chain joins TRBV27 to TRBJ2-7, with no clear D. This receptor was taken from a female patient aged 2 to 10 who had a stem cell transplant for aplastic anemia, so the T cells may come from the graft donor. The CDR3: CASSSRGEQYF. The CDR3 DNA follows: TGTGCCAGCAGTTCACGTGGCGAGCAGTACTTC.